The source of this T cell receptor beta chain is a study of response to subunit inactivated influenza vaccine. General study points: It was suggested by the authors that few new T cells are recruited by each seasonal influenza vaccination.

The CDR3 runs 15 residues. V lost 4 bases, J lost 1 base, and 11 bases lay in between. Germline V gene data show CDR1 as SGHNT and CDR2 as YYREEE (reference sequence). TCRdb re-called the RT-PCR reads through MiXCR, storing one row per CDR3 protein. The sample holds roughly 520,000 distinct CDR3 sequences, about 25% seen once. This clonotype was counted a few times. The antigen is not known. Sequences were derived from CD4+ T cells sorted from PBMCs, sampled around 5 days after vaccination. The clonotype comes from a man aged 50-60 years who received an inactivated influenza vaccine. The chain joins TRBV5-4 to TRBJ2-2; tentatively, D is TRBD1 (6 bases). The CDR3 reads CASSVGTLNTGELFF. In nucleotides, the CDR3 is TGTGCCAGCAGCGTCGGGACATTGAACACCGGGGAGCTGTTTTTT.